The rows below give T cell receptor beta chains drawn from one sample of a study of CXCR3-negative and CXCR3-positive naive CD8 T cells. TCRdb reanalyzed the 5' RACE reads, giving one entry per CDR3 protein sequence and no DNA. With fewer than 90,000 distinct CDR3 sequences in the sample, the ten largest clones hold roughly 1.5%. Specimen: naive CXCR3- CD8+ T cells from blood. The receptors were sampled from a human donor in good health. Some clones in this sample may be carry-over from other donors' samples. Both conserved end residues are part of each CDR3.

>TRBJ2-7|TRBV10-3
CAIGTGYSEQYF
>TRBJ2-5|TRBV28
CASSLLLQETQYF
>TRBJ2-5|TRBV2
CASSEGPGSGGETQYF
>TRBJ2-7|TRBV13
CASSLGGADGSYEQYF
>TRBJ1-1|TRBV30
CAWSVTNLEAFF
>TRBJ2-2|TRBV5-1
CASSLWPGENTGELFF
>TRBJ2-3|TRBV4-3
CASSQAEGTGSDTQYF
>TRBJ1-2|TRBV29-1
CSVRDQANYGYTF
>TRBJ2-5|TRBV25-1
CASSQAGTGMFETQYF
>TRBJ1-6|TRBV12-3/TRBV12-4
CASSTGDSPLHF
>TRBJ1-2|TRBV12-3/TRBV12-4
CASRGRRAKHPLYGYTF
>TRBJ2-3|TRBV29-1
CSVTDGTDTQYF
>TRBJ1-1|TRBV3-1
CASSQGAGTEDTEAFF
>TRBJ2-7|TRBV29-1
CSVEGAGGYEQYF
>TRBJ2-3|TRBV2
CASRETGSRTDTQYF
>TRBJ2-7|TRBV29-1
CSATFVGSANYEQYF
>TRBJ2-7|TRBV4-2
CASTPDMGDSPYEQYF
>TRBJ2-7|TRBV7-9
CASSLEVGTGGSEQYF
>TRBJ2-1|TRBV3-1
CASSQEGGNEQFF
>TRBJ2-3|TRBV10-3
CAISETQATRTWADTQYF
>TRBJ1-2|TRBV6-6
CASSYGRTGADYGYTF
>TRBJ2-7|TRBV20-1
CSARDPGLAGYEQYF
>TRBJ2-7|TRBV27
CASSYTGASSYEQYF
>TRBJ1-2|TRBV18
CASSPGRRPGHYGYTF
>TRBJ1-2|TRBV9
CASSVDGLPRGYTF
>TRBJ2-2|TRBV11-2
CASSVDSTGELFF
>TRBJ2-7|TRBV27
CASSLRFNPAYEQYF
>TRBJ2-1|TRBV12-3/TRBV12-4
CASSFNLRRDEQFF
>TRBJ2-1|TRBV6-1
CASSELPPGQEQFF
>TRBJ1-1|TRBV3-1
CASSQAARNTEAFF
>TRBJ2-7|TRBV7-9
CASSLASAGAFYEQYF
>TRBJ2-1|TRBV4-2
CASRRGAGASTYNEQFF
>TRBJ2-1|TRBV5-5
CASSADGTGAYEQFF